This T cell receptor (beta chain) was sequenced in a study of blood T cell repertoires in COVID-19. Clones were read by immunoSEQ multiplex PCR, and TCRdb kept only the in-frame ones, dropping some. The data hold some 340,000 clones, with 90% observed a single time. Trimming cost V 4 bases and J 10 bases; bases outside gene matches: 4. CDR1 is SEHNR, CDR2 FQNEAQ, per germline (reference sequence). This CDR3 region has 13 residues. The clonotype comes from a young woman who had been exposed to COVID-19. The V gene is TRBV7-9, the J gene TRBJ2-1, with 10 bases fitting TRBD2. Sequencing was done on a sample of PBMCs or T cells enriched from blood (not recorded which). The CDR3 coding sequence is TGTGCCAGCAGCTCCCTTAGCGGGGGGGAGCAGTTCTTC. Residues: CASSSLSGGEQFF. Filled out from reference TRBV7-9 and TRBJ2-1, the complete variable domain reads DTGVSQNPRHKITKRGQNVTFRCDPISEHNRLYWYRQTLGQGPEFLTYFQNEAQLEKSRLLSDRFSAERPKGSFSTLEIQRTEQGDSAMYLCASSSLSGGEQFFGPGTRLTVL.